The 15 T cell receptor beta chains in this list originate from one sample, sequenced in a study of cytomegalovirus exposure and HLA in healthy donors. Primers: 60 Vbeta forward and 13 Jbeta reverse. Profiled with immunoSEQ multiplex PCR; TCRdb holds only in-frame clones, not every one. This sample yields under 200,000 clones, of which 60% to 80% are seen a single time; 4% to 5.5% belongs to the top ten. The sequenced material came from PBMCs. These receptors originate from a male donor in good health and CMV-seronegative.

V is TRBV2 and J is TRBJ2-5; D is perhaps TRBD2 (5 bases). The J call may be in error: the DNA end matches TRBJ2-7 better. This CDR3 comprises 13 residues. CDR1 and CDR2 from the germline V gene are SNHLY and FYNNEI. CDR3 residues: CASKPLAPYEQYF. The CDR3 bases are TGTGCCAGCAAGCCGCTAGCTCCCTACGAGCAGTACTTC.

The rearrangement joins TRBV5-4 to TRBJ1-1; TRBD1 is a possible D gene (6 bases). The CDR3 contains 14 residues. Germline-derived CDR1 and CDR2 are SGHNT and YYREEE (reference sequence). Trimming cost V 4 bases and J 2 bases, with 12 bases left between them. The CDR3 is CASSSGQFNTEAFF. CDR3 DNA: TGTGCCAGCAGCAGCGGACAGTTTAACACTGAAGCTTTCTTT.

The J gene is TRBJ2-1, the V gene TRBV7-2, with D maybe TRBD2 (6 bases). CDR3 size: 15 residues. Germline CDR1 reads SGHTA; CDR2 reads FQGNSA. The V gene lost 6 bases and the J gene lost 6 bases, with 18 bases spanning the gap. CDR3 DNA sequence: TGTGCCAGCAGACCGACGGGACTCGCGATCAATGAGCAGTTCTTC. Translation: CASRPTGLAINEQFF.

The gene calls are TRBV29-1 and TRBJ2-7, with no clear D. This CDR3 comprises 14 residues. CDR1 is SQVTM and CDR2 is ANQGSEA in the germline V gene. V was pared by 4 bases and J by 2 bases, with 15 bases between. CDR3 amino acids: CSVGGSSVTYEQYF. The CDR3 bases are TGCAGCGTTGGTGGGTCAAGCGTCACCTACGAGCAGTACTTC.

The chain recombines TRBV6-5 with TRBJ1-4; D perhaps matches TRBD1 (5 bases). Trimming removed 6 bases at V and 4 bases at J, with 15 bases between. Germline V gives CDR1 MNHEY, CDR2 SVGAGI. The CDR3 has 15 amino acids. The CDR3 sequence is CASSYKGALNEKLFF. The DNA for the CDR3 is TGTGCCAGCAGCTACAAAGGGGCCCTTAATGAAAAACTGTTTTTT.

This chain connects TRBV6-1 to TRBJ1-5; D gene unclear. This CDR3 region has 14 residues. The V and J ends lost 3 bases and 3 bases respectively, with 9 bases between them. CDR1 MNHNS and CDR2 SASEGT come from the germline V gene. The CDR3 sequence: CASSDSGVNQPQHF. The CDR3 DNA follows: TGTGCCAGCAGTGACAGCGGGGTCAATCAGCCCCAGCATTTT.

This clone was seen a handful of times. The CDR3 reads CASSGSKYSYEQYF. The CDR3 DNA is TGTGCCAGCAGCGGTAGCAAGTACTCCTACGAGCAGTACTTC. V gene TRBV5-6 combines with J gene TRBJ2-7; D is ambiguous. This CDR3 comprises 14 residues. Trimming took off 4 bases at V and 0 bases at J, with 11 bases between the two ends. CDR1 SGHDT and CDR2 YYEEEE come from the germline V gene. The full variable domain, completed using reference TRBV5-6 and TRBJ2-7, is DAGVTQSPTHLIKTRGQQVTLRCSPKSGHDTVSWYQQALGQGPQFIFQYYEEEERQRGNFPDRFSGHQFPNYSSELNVNALLLGDSALYLCASSGSKYSYEQYFGPGTRLTVT.

The chain couples TRBV10-1 to TRBJ2-2; 9 positions match TRBD2. V lost 6 bases, J lost 5 bases, and 19 bases stayed unmatched. From germline, CDR1 is WNHNN and CDR2 SYGVQD (reference sequence). There are 19 residues in the CDR3. The CDR3 sequence is CASSPGRRAGGRETGELFF. Written as DNA, the CDR3 is TGCGCCAGCAGCCCTGGGCGAAGGGCGGGGGGGCGGGAGACCGGGGAGCTGTTTTTT.

This chain uses TRBV27 with TRBJ2-7, with TRBD2 identical over 8 bases. Germline V gene data show CDR1 as MNHEY and CDR2 as SMNVEV (reference sequence). J was trimmed by 1 base and V by 3 bases; bases with no gene match: 5. The CDR3 covers 15 residues. The CDR3 DNA is TGTGCCAGCAGTTTTAGCGGGATCAAGTCCTACGAGCAGTACTTC. As protein: CASSFSGIKSYEQYF.

The count of this clone is one. The gene calls are TRBV6-5 and TRBJ2-7; 12 nucleotides match TRBD1. V shed 7 bases and J 6 bases; nucleotides not matched to a gene: 7. Germline lookup yields CDR1 MNHEY and CDR2 SVGAGI. This CDR3 is 14 amino acids long. CDR3 DNA sequence: TGTGCCAGCAATGCCGGGACAGGGGGCCTCGAGCAGTACTTC. Translation: CASNAGTGGLEQYF.

CDR3 DNA: TGTGCCAGCAGCTTAGAAGGGACAGAAATTTACTTC. Amino acid sequence: CASSLEGTEIYF. V is TRBV7-9 and J is TRBJ2-5; 7 bases are a match to TRBD1. With 1 base clipped from V and 14 bases from J, the junction kept 7 bases outside the gene matches. CDR1 and CDR2 from the germline V gene are SEHNR and FQNEAQ (reference sequence). The length of the CDR3 is 12 residues.

The chain is built from TRBV14 and TRBJ2-2, with D maybe TRBD2 (5 bases). Trimming removed 3 bases from V and 3 bases from J, with 5 bases in between. CDR1 and CDR2 from the germline V gene are SGHDN and FVKESK. The CDR3 consists of 13 residues. The DNA for the CDR3 is TGTGCCAGCAGCCAGGAGGACACCGGGGAGCTGTTTTTT. Translating it yields CASSQEDTGELFF.

This chain connects TRBV27 to TRBJ2-7; 12 bases are shared with TRBD1. This CDR3 has 18 amino acids. Germline V gene lookup returns CDR1 MNHEY and CDR2 SMNVEV (reference sequence). With 7 bases clipped from V and 2 bases from J, the junction kept 15 bases outside the gene matches. In nucleotides, the CDR3 is TGTGCCAGCACGACCCGGGACAGGGGGCGCCGGGATGCCTACGAGCAGTACTTC. Amino acid sequence: CASTTRDRGRRDAYEQYF.

The chain couples TRBV6-1 to TRBJ1-6; D remains ambiguous. CDR3 length: 13 amino acids. Germline values: CDR1 MNHNS, CDR2 SASEGT. V dropped 7 bases and J dropped 5 bases, with 9 bases sitting between them. The CDR3 coding sequence is TGTGCCAGCACAACAACCAATAATTCACCCCTCCACTTT. It is translated as CASTTTNNSPLHF.

As concerns this clone: The junction differs from germline at one of its ends, possibly a read error. Other DNA sequences in the sample encode the same CDR3. The V and J genes are TRBV2 and TRBJ1-2; TRBD1 matches at 8 bases. Per germline, CDR1 SNHLY and CDR2 FYNNEI. CDR3 length: 15 amino acids. CDR3 DNA sequence: TGCGCCAGCAGACCCGGGACAGGTCCAAACTATGGCTACACCTTC. As protein: CASRPGTGPNYGYTF.